This T cell receptor beta chain appears in the sequencing data of a study of blood T cell repertoires in COVID-19. The assay was immunoSEQ multiplex PCR, and TCRdb's table has in-frame clones only and misses some. The data show some 58,000 clones, over 90% seen once. The TCR originated in a man aged 45 to 65 with active COVID-19. The sample taken for sequencing was peripheral blood.

The CDR3 reads CASSFPDRGFF. Written as DNA, the CDR3 is TGTGCCAGCAGCTTTCCCGATAGAGGGTTCTTC. The chain joins TRBV5-5 to TRBJ2-1; no firm D call. CDR1 is SGHKS and CDR2 is YYEKEE in the germline V gene (reference sequence). The CDR3 consists of 11 residues. Trimming removed 2 bases from V and 15 bases from J, with 12 bases in between.